The 10 T cell receptor beta chains in this list originate from one sample, sequenced in a study of response to subunit inactivated influenza vaccine. TCRdb recomputed calls from the RT-PCR reads with MiXCR, one row per CDR3 protein. Of 550,000 to 800,000 distinct CDR3 sequences listed, 11% to 15% are singletons. The starting material was PBMCs from blood, obtained around 14 days before vaccination. Receptors originate from a man aged 50 or older who received an inactivated influenza vaccine.

In its sample, this clonotype was seen a few times. V usage is TRBV24-1 and J usage is TRBJ2-3; 11 positions match TRBD2. The germline V gene encodes CDR1 KGHDR and CDR2 SFDVKD. The CDR3 runs 17 residues. After removal of 3 bases from V and 6 bases from J, the junction contained 10 bases not matched to a gene. The CDR3 is CATSDGKLAGVGDTQYF. The CDR3 DNA reads TGTGCCACCAGTGATGGGAAACTAGCGGGAGTGGGGGATACGCAGTATTTT.

This clonotype was detected a few times. The J gene is TRBJ2-3, the V gene TRBV7-6; TRBD2 agrees at 7 bases. Germline CDR1 and CDR2: SGHVS and FNYEAQ. The CDR3 has 15 residues. V shed 2 bases, J shed 1 base, and the junction held 3 bases outside the gene matches. CDR3 loop: CASSLSTSGTDTQYF. The CDR3 DNA reads as TGTGCCAGCAGCTTAAGTACTAGCGGCACAGATACGCAGTATTTT.

This clonotype was recorded a few times. V and J are TRBV10-3 and TRBJ2-3; TRBD1 matches 7 bases. Per the germline V gene, CDR1 is ENHRY and CDR2 is SYGVKD. The CDR3 runs 15 residues. Losses at the gene ends were 4 bases for V and 4 bases for J; bases not matched to a gene: 8. In DNA, the CDR3 is TGTGCCATCAGTGGGGGACAGCGGTCGGCAGATACGCAGTATTTT. Translation gives CAISGGQRSADTQYF.

This clonotype was found a few times. The chain links TRBV5-5 to TRBJ2-1; no definite D call. The CDR3 consists of 14 residues. Between the trimmed V and J ends, which lost 0 bases and 8 bases, there was a span of 12 bases. Germline V CDR1 and CDR2: SGHKS, YYEKEE (reference sequence). The CDR3 sequence: CASSLEGPHHEQFF. Here the CDR3 DNA reads TGTGCCAGCAGCTTGGAGGGTCCCCACCATGAGCAGTTCTTC.

This clonotype was counted a few times. The CDR3 nucleotides read TGTGCCAGCAGACAAGGACAGGGACAAAACTACGAGCAGTACTTC. Translating it yields CASRQGQGQNYEQYF. The gene calls are TRBV6-2 or TRBV6-3 and TRBJ2-7, with TRBD1 matching over 8 bases. This CDR3 spans 15 amino acids. With 6 bases clipped from V and 3 bases from J, the junction kept 10 bases outside the gene matches. CDR1 and CDR2 from the germline V gene are MNHEY and SVGEGT.

V is TRBV6-1 and J is TRBJ2-7; 10 bases map to TRBD1. The CDR3 spans 16 residues. Trimming cost V 2 bases and J 3 bases; bases outside gene matches: 7. Germline V gene sequence: CDR1 MNHNS, CDR2 SASEGT. The CDR3: CASSEFGTGAFYEQYF. CDR3 nucleotide sequence: TGTGCCAGCAGTGAATTTGGGACAGGGGCATTCTACGAGCAGTACTTC.

This clonotype was recorded many times. The V call is TRBV29-1, the J call TRBJ2-3; 8 bases fit TRBD2. This CDR3 comprises 15 residues. V gave up 0 bases and J gave up 6 bases; unmatched junction bases: 8. CDR1 and CDR2 from the germline V gene are SQVTM and ANQGSEA. The CDR3 region has the DNA TGCAGCGTTGAAGACCGATTTAGCGGGACTGATACGCAGTATTTT. Translated: CSVEDRFSGTDTQYF.

This chain links TRBV6-2 or TRBV6-3 with TRBJ1-5; D ambiguous. The germline V gene encodes CDR1 MNHEY and CDR2 SVGEGT. This CDR3 comprises 15 residues. Trimming took off 6 bases at V and 5 bases at J, with 17 bases between the two ends. In nucleotides, the CDR3 is TGTGCCAGCAGGGAAAGTCTCGGGAGCCATCAGCCCCAGCATTTT. It codes for CASRESLGSHQPQHF.

The chain is built from TRBV10-3 and TRBJ2-1; 7 nucleotides line up with TRBD2. CDR1 and CDR2 (germline): ENHRY, SYGVKD. The CDR3 has 16 amino acids. V dropped 0 bases and J dropped 5; count of bases not matched to a gene: 7. CDR3 region: CAISESRQGGHNEQFF. In DNA, the CDR3 is TGTGCCATCAGTGAGTCGAGGCAGGGAGGGCACAATGAGCAGTTCTTC.

The gene calls are TRBV21-1 and TRBJ2-3; the table's D call TRBD2 went unverified against the DNA. TRBV21-1 is given as a pseudogene. The CDR3 loop spans 17 amino acids. The CDR3 is CASSVRLGGGPTDTQYF. The CDR3 DNA is TGTGCCAGCAGCGTCCGACTCGGCGGGGGGCCCACAGATACGCAGTATTTT.